This TCR beta chain was sequenced during a study of monozygotic twins with inflammatory bowel disease. General observations from the study: What may have added variability to patient repertoires is that immunosuppressive treatments differed. The sharing of clonotypes with others was lower in IBD patients than in healthy twins, especially with disease activity.

After skipping T cell sorting, the authors isolated total RNA from whole blood. The RNA usage for each TCR library was 3500 ng of total RNA. TCRdb reprocessed the 5' RACE reads and reports one entry per CDR3 protein, with no DNA. The table for this sample gives some 150,000 distinct CDR3 sequences. CDR1 and CDR2 from the germline V gene are SGHTS and YDEGEE. This CDR3 has 15 amino acids. Comments on this clonotype: Its antigen is currently unknown.

The sample taken for sequencing was blood. This clonotype was sampled from a human donor with ulcerative colitis or Crohn's disease, or a healthy co-twin of an affected twin (not recorded which). The chain couples TRBV5-8 to TRBJ2-1; no DNA is available, so the TRBD1 call from TCRdb remains unchecked. CDR3 loop: CASSPGTYGYNEQFF.